One and the same sample provided the 5 T cell receptor beta chains below, sequenced in a study of blood T cell repertoires in COVID-19. Here immunoSEQ multiplex PCR was the method, and the copy in TCRdb shows in-frame clones only, minus some. The sample records 21,000 or so clones, 75% to 95% being singletons. Source material: peripheral blood. The receptors here all came from a human donor in a cohort sampled during active COVID-19.

In its sample, this clone was seen once. V usage is TRBV6-6 and J usage is TRBJ1-6; D may be TRBD1 (6 bases). With 2 bases removed from V and 8 bases from J, the gap between germline ends came to 13 bases. The CDR3 has 15 amino acids. Germline CDR1 reads MNHNY; CDR2 reads SVGAGI (reference sequence). CDR3 loop: CASSYRPRGDSPLHF. DNA of the CDR3: TGTGCCAGCAGTTACCGCCCCAGGGGTGATTCACCCCTCCACTTT.

This clone was observed a single time. The V call is TRBV5-1, the J call TRBJ2-3; 9 bases map to TRBD2. V lost 3 bases, J lost 1 base, and 6 bases stayed unmatched. This CDR3 comprises 16 residues. Germline V CDR1 and CDR2: SGHRS, YFSETQ. DNA of the CDR3: TGCGCCAGCAGCTCACTCGTAGCGGGGGGCACAGATACGCAGTATTTT. Residues: CASSSLVAGGTDTQYF.

The genes are TRBV18 and TRBJ2-7; the match to TRBD1 covers 7 bases. V was pared by 4 bases and J by 4 bases, with 13 bases of the junction left unmatched. The CDR3 sequence is 16 residues long. CDR1 and CDR2 (germline): KGHSH, LQKENI. The CDR3 DNA is TGTGCCAGCTCACTAACTGGGACAGAGATTTCGTACGAGCAGTACTTC. Its protein is CASSLTGTEISYEQYF. Full variable domain (missing parts from reference TRBV18 and TRBJ2-7): NAGVMQNPRHLVRRRGQEARLRCSPMKGHSHVYWYRQLPEEGLKFMVYLQKENIIDESGMPKERFSAEFPKEGPSILRIQQVVRGDSAAYFCASSLTGTEISYEQYFGPGTRLTVT.

This chain connects TRBV29-1 to TRBJ2-2; 7 bases agree with TRBD1. Germline CDR1 reads SQVTM; CDR2 reads ANQGSEA. The CDR3 loop spans 15 amino acids. V dropped 6 bases and J dropped 7; count of bases not matched to a gene: 14. DNA of the CDR3: TGCAGCGTACGACAGGGTAGCGAATTGGGCGGGGAGCTGTTTTTT. Its translation: CSVRQGSELGGELFF.

The V and J genes are TRBV7-8 and TRBJ2-3; D is undetermined. Germline V lookup: CDR1 SGHVS, CDR2 FQNEAQ. V lost 0 bases to trimming and J lost 5 bases, with 6 bases between them. The CDR3 extends over 13 amino acids. DNA for the CDR3: TGTGCCAGCAGCTTAGCGCCCGGAGATACGCAGTATTTT. Translating gives CASSLAPGDTQYF.